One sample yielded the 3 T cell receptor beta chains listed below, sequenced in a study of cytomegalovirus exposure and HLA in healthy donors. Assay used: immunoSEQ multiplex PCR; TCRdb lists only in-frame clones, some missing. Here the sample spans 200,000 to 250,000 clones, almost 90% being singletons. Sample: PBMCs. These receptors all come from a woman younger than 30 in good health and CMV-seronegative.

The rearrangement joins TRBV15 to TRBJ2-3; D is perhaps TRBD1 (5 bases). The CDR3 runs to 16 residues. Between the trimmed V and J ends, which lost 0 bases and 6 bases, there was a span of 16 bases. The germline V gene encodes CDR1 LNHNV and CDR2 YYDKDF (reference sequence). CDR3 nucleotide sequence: TGTGCCACCAGCAGAGATTTGTCCCCAGGGATGGATACGCAGTATTTT. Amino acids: CATSRDLSPGMDTQYF.

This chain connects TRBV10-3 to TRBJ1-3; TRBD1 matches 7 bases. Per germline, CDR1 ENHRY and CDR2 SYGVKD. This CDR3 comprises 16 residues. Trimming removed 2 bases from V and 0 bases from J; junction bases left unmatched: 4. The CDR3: CAISEATGSSGNTIYF. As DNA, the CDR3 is TGTGCCATCAGTGAGGCGACAGGGAGCTCTGGAAACACCATATATTTT.

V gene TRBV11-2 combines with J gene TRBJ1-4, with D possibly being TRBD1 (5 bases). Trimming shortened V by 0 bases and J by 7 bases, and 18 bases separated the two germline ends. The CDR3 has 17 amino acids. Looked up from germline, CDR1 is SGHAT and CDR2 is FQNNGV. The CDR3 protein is CASSLDSYGGTFEKLFF. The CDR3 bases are TGTGCCAGCAGCTTAGATTCTTACGGAGGGACTTTTGAAAAACTGTTTTTT.